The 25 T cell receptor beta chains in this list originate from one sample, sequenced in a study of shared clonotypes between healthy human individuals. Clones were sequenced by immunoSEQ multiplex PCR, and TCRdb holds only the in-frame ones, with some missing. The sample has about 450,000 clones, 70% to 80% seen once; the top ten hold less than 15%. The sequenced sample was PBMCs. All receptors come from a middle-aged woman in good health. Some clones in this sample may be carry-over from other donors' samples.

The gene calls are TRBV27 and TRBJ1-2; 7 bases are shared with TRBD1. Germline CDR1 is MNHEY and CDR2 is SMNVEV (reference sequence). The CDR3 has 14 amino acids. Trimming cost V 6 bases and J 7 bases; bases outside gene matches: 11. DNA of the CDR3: TGTGCCAGCAGCACGAACGACAGGGCGCGTGGCTACACCTTC. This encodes CASSTNDRARGYTF.

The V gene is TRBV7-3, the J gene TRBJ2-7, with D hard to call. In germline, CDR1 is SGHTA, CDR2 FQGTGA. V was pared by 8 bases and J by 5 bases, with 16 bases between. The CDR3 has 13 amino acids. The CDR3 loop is CASAGSVGDEQYF. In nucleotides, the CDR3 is TGTGCCAGCGCCGGCTCGGTTGGTGACGAGCAGTACTTC.

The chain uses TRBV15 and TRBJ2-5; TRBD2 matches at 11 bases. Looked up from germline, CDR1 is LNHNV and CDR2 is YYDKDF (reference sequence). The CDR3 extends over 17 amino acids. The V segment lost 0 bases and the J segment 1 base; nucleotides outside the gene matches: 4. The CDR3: CATSRDLTSGVQETQYF. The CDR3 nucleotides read TGTGCCACCAGCAGAGATTTGACTAGCGGGGTCCAAGAGACCCAGTACTTC. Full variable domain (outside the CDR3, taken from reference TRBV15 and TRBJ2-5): DAMVIQNPRYQVTQFGKPVTLSCSQTLNHNVMYWYQQKSSQAPKLLFHYYDKDFNNEADTPDNFQSRRPNTSFCFLDIRSPGLGDTAMYLCATSRDLTSGVQETQYFGPGTRLLVL.

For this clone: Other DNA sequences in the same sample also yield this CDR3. This chain's CDR3 is CASSLGTGYEQYF. In DNA, the CDR3 is TGTGCCAGCAGCTTAGGGACAGGATACGAGCAGTACTTC. The chain carries TRBV7-9 and TRBJ2-7, with 7 positions matching TRBD1. The CDR3 totals 13 residues. CDR1 and CDR2 (germline): SEHNR, FQNEAQ (reference sequence). V was pared by 1 base and J by 4 bases, with 1 base of the junction left unmatched.

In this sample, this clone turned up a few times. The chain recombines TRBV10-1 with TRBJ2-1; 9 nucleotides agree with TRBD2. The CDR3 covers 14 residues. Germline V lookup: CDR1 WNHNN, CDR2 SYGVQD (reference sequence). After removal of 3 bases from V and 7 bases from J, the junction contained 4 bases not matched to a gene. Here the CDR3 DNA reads TGCGCCAGCAGTGACCAGCGGGAGGTGAATGAGCAGTTCTTC. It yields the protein CASSDQREVNEQFF.

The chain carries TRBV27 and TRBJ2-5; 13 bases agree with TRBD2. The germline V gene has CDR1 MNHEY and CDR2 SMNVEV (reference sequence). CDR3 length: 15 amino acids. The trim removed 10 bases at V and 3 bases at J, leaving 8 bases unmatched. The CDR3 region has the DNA TGTGCCACCGCTAGACTAGCGGGAGGTGAAGAGACCCAGTACTTC. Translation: CATARLAGGEETQYF.

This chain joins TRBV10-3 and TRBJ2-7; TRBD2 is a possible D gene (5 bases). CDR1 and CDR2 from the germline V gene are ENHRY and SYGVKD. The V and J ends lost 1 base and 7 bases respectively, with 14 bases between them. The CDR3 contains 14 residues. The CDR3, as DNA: TGTGCCATCAGTGAGTGGTCGGGGTTGGAGGAGCAGTACTTC. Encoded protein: CAISEWSGLEEQYF.

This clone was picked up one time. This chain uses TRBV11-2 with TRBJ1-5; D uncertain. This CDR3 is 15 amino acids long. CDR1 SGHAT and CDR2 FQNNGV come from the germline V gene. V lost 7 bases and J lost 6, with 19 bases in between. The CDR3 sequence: CASIVGRGVSQPQHF. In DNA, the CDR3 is TGTGCCAGCATCGTTGGACGAGGAGTTTCTCAGCCCCAGCATTTT.

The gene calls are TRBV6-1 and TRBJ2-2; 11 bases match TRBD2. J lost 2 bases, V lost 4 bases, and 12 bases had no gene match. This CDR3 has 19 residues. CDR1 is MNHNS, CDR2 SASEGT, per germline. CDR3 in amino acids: CASSVHLAGGPTNTGELFF. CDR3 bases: TGTGCCAGCAGTGTCCACTTAGCGGGAGGGCCTACTAACACCGGGGAGCTGTTTTTT.

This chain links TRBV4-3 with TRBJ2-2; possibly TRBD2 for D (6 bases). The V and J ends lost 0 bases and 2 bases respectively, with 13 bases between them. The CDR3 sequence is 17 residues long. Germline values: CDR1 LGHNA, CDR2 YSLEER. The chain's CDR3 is CASSQENSGLNTGELFF. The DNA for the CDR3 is TGCGCCAGCAGCCAAGAAAATAGCGGACTAAACACCGGGGAGCTGTTTTTT.

CDR3 sequence reads: CASSLDNSGRVQYF. CDR3 coding DNA: TGTGCCAGCAGTTTAGATAATAGCGGGAGGGTACAGTACTTC. J is TRBJ2-7 and V is TRBV28; 11 nucleotides align to TRBD2. V lost 2 bases to trimming and J lost 10 bases; unmatched junction nucleotides: 7. Germline V gene data show CDR1 as MDHEN and CDR2 as SYDVKM. The CDR3 is 14 amino acids. Complete variable domain (other parts from reference TRBV28 and TRBJ2-7): DVKVTQSSRYLVKRTGEKVFLECVQDMDHENMFWYRQDPGLGLRLIYFSYDVKMKEKGDIPEGYSVSREKKERFSLILESASTNQTSMYLCASSLDNSGRVQYFGPGTRLTVT.

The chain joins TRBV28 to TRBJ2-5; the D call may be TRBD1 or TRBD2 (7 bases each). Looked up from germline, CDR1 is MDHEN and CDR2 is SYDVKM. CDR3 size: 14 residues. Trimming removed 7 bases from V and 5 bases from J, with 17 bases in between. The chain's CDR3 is CASTRPGGGETQYF. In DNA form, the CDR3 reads TGTGCCAGCACCCGCCCAGGGGGAGGGGAGACCCAGTACTTC.

CDR3 nucleotide sequence: TGTGCCAGCTCACCAGGGACGGGGGAAAAACTGTTTTTT. Protein: CASSPGTGEKLFF. This chain joins TRBV18 and TRBJ1-4; D perhaps matches TRBD1 (5 bases). The germline V gene has CDR1 KGHSH and CDR2 LQKENI. The CDR3 runs 13 residues. Trimming removed 2 bases from V and 8 bases from J, with 9 bases in between.

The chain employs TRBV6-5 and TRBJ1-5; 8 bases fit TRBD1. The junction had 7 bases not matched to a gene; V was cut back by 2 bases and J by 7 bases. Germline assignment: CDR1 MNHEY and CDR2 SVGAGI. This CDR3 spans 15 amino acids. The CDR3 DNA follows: TGTGCCAGCAGTTACGGGCAGGGGGCGGCCCAGCCCCAGCATTTT. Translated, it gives CASSYGQGAAQPQHF.

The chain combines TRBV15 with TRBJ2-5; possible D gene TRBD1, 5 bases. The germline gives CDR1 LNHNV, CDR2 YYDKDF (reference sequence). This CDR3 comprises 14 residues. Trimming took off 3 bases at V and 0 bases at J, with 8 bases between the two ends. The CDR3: CATSSSGNQETQYF. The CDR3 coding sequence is TGTGCCACCAGCAGCTCAGGGAACCAAGAGACCCAGTACTTC.

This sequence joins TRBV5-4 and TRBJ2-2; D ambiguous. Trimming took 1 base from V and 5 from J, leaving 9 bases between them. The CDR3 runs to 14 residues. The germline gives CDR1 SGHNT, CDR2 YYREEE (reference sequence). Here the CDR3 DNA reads TGTGCCAGCAGCTTGAAGACTTCTACCGGGGAGCTGTTTTTT. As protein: CASSLKTSTGELFF. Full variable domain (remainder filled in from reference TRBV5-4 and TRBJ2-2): ETGVTQSPTHLIKTRGQQVTLRCSSQSGHNTVSWYQQALGQGPQFIFQYYREEENGRGNFPPRFSGLQFPNYSSELNVNALELDDSALYLCASSLKTSTGELFFGEGSRLTVL.

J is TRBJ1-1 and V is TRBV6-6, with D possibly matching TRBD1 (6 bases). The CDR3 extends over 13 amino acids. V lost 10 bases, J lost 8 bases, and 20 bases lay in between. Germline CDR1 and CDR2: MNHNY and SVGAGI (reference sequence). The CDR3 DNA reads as TGTGCCACCGGGGGGCAGGGCGGTCGGGAAGCTTTCTTT. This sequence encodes CATGGQGGREAFF.

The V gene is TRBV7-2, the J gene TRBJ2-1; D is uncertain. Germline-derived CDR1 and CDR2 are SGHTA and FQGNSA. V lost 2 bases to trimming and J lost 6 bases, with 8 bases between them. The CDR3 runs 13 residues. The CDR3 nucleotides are TGTGCCAGCAGCTTATCCGCGCCCAATGAGCAGTTCTTC. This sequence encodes CASSLSAPNEQFF.

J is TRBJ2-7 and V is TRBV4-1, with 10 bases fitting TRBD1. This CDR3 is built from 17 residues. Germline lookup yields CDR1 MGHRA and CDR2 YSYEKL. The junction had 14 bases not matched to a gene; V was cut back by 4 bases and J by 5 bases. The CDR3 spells CASSPQGQGHAGDEQYF. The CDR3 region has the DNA TGCGCCAGCAGCCCCCAGGGACAGGGGCATGCCGGGGACGAGCAGTACTTC.

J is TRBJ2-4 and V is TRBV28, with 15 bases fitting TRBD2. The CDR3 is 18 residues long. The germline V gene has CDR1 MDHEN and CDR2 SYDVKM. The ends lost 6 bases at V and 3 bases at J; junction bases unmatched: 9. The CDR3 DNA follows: TGTGCCAGCAGGTTGCGGGGACTAGCGGGAGGTGGCAAAAACATTCAGTACTTC. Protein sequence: CASRLRGLAGGGKNIQYF.

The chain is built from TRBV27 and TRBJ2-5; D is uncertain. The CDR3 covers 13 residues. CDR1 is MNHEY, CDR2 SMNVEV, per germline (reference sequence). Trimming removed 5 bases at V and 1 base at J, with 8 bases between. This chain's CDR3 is CASSHNPQETQYF. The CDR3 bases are TGTGCCAGCAGTCATAATCCCCAAGAGACCCAGTACTTC.

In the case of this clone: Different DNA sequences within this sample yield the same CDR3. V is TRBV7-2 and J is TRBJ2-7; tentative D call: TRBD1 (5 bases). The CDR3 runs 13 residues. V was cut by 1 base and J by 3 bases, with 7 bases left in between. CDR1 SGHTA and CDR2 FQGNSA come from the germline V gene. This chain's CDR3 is CASSLGRDYEQYF. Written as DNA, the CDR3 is TGTGCCAGCAGCTTAGGCAGGGACTACGAGCAGTACTTC.

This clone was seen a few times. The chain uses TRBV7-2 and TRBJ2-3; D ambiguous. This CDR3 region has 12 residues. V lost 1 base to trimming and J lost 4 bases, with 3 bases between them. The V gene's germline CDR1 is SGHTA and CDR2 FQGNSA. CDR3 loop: CASSLGPDTQYF. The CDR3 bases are TGTGCCAGCAGCTTAGGGCCAGATACGCAGTATTTT.

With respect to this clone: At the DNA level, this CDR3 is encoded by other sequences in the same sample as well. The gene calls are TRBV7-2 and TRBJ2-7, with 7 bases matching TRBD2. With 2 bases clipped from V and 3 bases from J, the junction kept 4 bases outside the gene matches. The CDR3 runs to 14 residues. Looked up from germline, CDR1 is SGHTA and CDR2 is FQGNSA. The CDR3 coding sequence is TGTGCCAGCAGCTTACGAAGGGAGGGCTACGAGCAGTACTTC. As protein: CASSLRREGYEQYF.

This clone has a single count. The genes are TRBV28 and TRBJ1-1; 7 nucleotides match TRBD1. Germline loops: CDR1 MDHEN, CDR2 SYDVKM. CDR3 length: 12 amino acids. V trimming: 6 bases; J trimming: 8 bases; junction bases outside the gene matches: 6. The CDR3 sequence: CASSVSGGEAFF. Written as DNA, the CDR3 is TGTGCCAGCAGCGTCTCAGGGGGAGAAGCTTTCTTT.